These 25 T cell receptor beta chains came from one sample sequenced in a study of CD8 T cells in Susac syndrome. Random hexamers primed reverse transcription of about 0.5 to 1 ug RNA. TCRdb processed the immunoSEQ multiplex PCR reads anew with MiXCR; each CDR3 protein has one entry. Among 300,000 or so distinct CDR3 sequences listed, around 90% were seen once. The sample comprised CD4+ T cells from PBMCs. These receptors were collected from a human donor with multiple sclerosis.

The chain combines TRBV7-6 with TRBJ1-5; D not resolved. Germline V gene lookup returns CDR1 SGHVS and CDR2 FNYEAQ. Trimming removed 4 bases at V and 7 bases at J, with 17 bases between. The CDR3 is 15 amino acids. CDR3 nucleotides: TGTGCCAGCAGCTCCTCCCTTGGACCGGACCAGCCCCAGCATTTT. Protein sequence: CASSSSLGPDQPQHF.

The chain carries TRBV27 and TRBJ2-1; 11 nucleotides align to TRBD2. CDR3 length equals 14 residues. Germline assignment: CDR1 MNHEY and CDR2 SMNVEV (reference sequence). Trimming took 7 bases from V and 8 from J; bases not matched to a gene: 7. The CDR3 sequence is CASINSGGADEQFF. Here the CDR3 DNA reads TGTGCCAGCATAAATAGCGGGGGGGCCGATGAGCAGTTCTTC.

This clonotype was counted a single time. The V and J genes are TRBV5-1 and TRBJ2-2; 12 nucleotides line up with TRBD2. Germline CDR1 reads SGHRS; CDR2 reads YFSETQ. The V and J ends lost 0 bases and 7 bases, in that order; junction bases with no gene match: 7. The CDR3 totals 17 residues. The CDR3 loop reads CASSLDLAGGPSGELFF. CDR3 coding DNA: TGCGCCAGCAGCTTGGACCTAGCGGGAGGGCCCAGCGGGGAGCTGTTTTTT.

The chain joins TRBV5-1 to TRBJ2-7; D is possibly TRBD1 (6 bases). The V end was cut by 4 bases, the J end by 0 bases, with 14 bases between. Germline CDR1 SGHRS, CDR2 YFSETQ. This CDR3 has 15 residues. The CDR3 DNA follows: TGCGCCAGCAGCCGGGACACCATGAGCTCCTACGAGCAGTACTTC. The encoded protein is CASSRDTMSSYEQYF.

The genes are TRBV11-1 and TRBJ2-3; no firm D call. Germline CDR1 and CDR2: SGHAT and FQDESV (reference sequence). This CDR3 has 13 amino acids. Trimming pared 3 bases from V and 6 bases from J, leaving 10 bases between. The CDR3 loop reads CASSFSDPDTQYF. CDR3 coding DNA: TGTGCCAGCAGCTTTTCGGACCCGGATACGCAGTATTTT.

The chain recombines TRBV20-1 with TRBJ2-3; D not resolved. Germline V lookup: CDR1 DFQATT, CDR2 SNEGSKA (reference sequence). The CDR3 consists of 11 residues. Trimming left V 6 bases short and J 6 bases short, with 10 bases between. In DNA, the CDR3 is TGCAGTGCCCCTCTCTACGATACGCAGTATTTT. The encoded protein is CSAPLYDTQYF.

The rearrangement uses TRBV7-8 and TRBJ2-7; TRBD1 might be the D (5 bases). The ends were cut back, 4 bases at V and 2 bases at J, with 21 bases in the middle. The CDR3 is 17 residues long. Looked up from germline, CDR1 is SGHVS and CDR2 is FQNEAQ. The CDR3 DNA sequence: TGTGCCAGCAGCTCAGGCCCCAGGGCGAGAGTCACCTACGAGCAGTACTTC. Its translation: CASSSGPRARVTYEQYF.

This chain uses TRBV6-1 with TRBJ1-1; D not certain. Germline lookup yields CDR1 MNHNS and CDR2 SASEGT. The CDR3 covers 14 residues. Between the trimmed V and J ends, which lost 4 bases and 0 bases, there was a span of 9 bases. The CDR3 DNA reads as TGTGCCAGCAGTGGGAGATCCCTGAACACTGAAGCTTTCTTT. This codes for CASSGRSLNTEAFF.

The chain is built from TRBV2 and TRBJ1-5; D possibly corresponds to TRBD1 (5 bases). V was trimmed by 1 base and J by 5 bases, leaving 9 bases between them. Germline V CDR1 and CDR2: SNHLY, FYNNEI. CDR3 length: 14 residues. The CDR3 sequence: CASSEEGRYQPQHF. The CDR3 DNA reads TGTGCCAGCAGTGAAGAGGGGAGATATCAGCCCCAGCATTTT.

In nucleotides, the CDR3 is TGCAGCGTTCAAGGCCTCATACTCTACAATGAGCAGTTCTTC. This sequence encodes CSVQGLILYNEQFF. This sequence joins TRBV29-1 and TRBJ2-1; no clear D. This CDR3 comprises 14 residues. The germline V and J ends were trimmed by 5 bases and 3 bases, with 14 bases remaining between them. The V gene's germline CDR1 is SQVTM and CDR2 ANQGSEA.

The chain links TRBV20-1 to TRBJ1-4, with TRBD1 identical over 10 bases. V gave up 6 bases and J gave up 8 bases; unmatched junction bases: 6. CDR1 and CDR2 (germline): DFQATT, SNEGSKA (reference sequence). The CDR3 spans 13 residues. The CDR3 protein is CSARRTGGEKLFF. The CDR3 DNA is TGCAGTGCCCGCAGGACAGGGGGAGAAAAACTGTTTTTT.

The V gene is TRBV5-5, the J gene TRBJ1-5, with no clear D. This CDR3 spans 14 amino acids. The ends were cut back, 1 base at V and 0 bases at J, with 5 bases in the middle. Germline V gene data show CDR1 as SGHKS and CDR2 as YYEKEE (reference sequence). The CDR3 sequence: CASSLSDSNQPQHF. The CDR3 DNA sequence: TGTGCCAGCAGCTTGTCAGATAGCAATCAGCCCCAGCATTTT.

This clonotype appeared once. CDR3 residues: CASSAEGTSSYGYTF. CDR3 nucleotide sequence: TGTGCCAGCAGCGCAGAGGGGACATCGAGCTATGGCTACACCTTC. The rearrangement joins TRBV2 to TRBJ1-2; D may be TRBD1 (6 bases). The CDR3 contains 15 residues. The germline V gene encodes CDR1 SNHLY and CDR2 FYNNEI. Trimming shortened V by 6 bases and J by 4 bases, and 18 bases separated the two germline ends.

The chain combines TRBV4-1 with TRBJ1-4; TRBD1 matches 7 bases. J gave up 3 bases and V 4 bases, and 8 bases lay outside the gene matches. There are 16 residues in the CDR3. Germline values: CDR1 MGHRA, CDR2 YSYEKL. As DNA, the CDR3 is TGCGCCAGCAGCCCCTACAGGGGACAATCTAATGAAAAACTGTTTTTT. Its translation: CASSPYRGQSNEKLFF.

A single count supports this clonotype. V and J are TRBV18 and TRBJ2-3; TRBD1 is a possible D gene (5 bases). The germline V gene encodes CDR1 KGHSH and CDR2 LQKENI. The CDR3 loop spans 16 amino acids. The germline V and J ends were trimmed by 3 bases and 0 bases, with 13 bases remaining between them. The CDR3 here is CASSPADRRSTDTQYF. CDR3 in DNA: TGTGCCAGCTCACCCGCAGACAGACGAAGCACAGATACGCAGTATTTT.

This chain connects TRBV18 to TRBJ1-1, with no clear D. Germline assignment: CDR1 KGHSH and CDR2 LQKENI. With 3 bases removed from V and 3 bases from J, the gap between germline ends came to 11 bases. The CDR3 contains 14 residues. This CDR3 is CASSPAGLHTEAFF. The CDR3 coding sequence is TGTGCCAGCTCACCTGCGGGTTTACACACTGAAGCTTTCTTT.

This rearrangement joins TRBV25-1 to TRBJ2-2, with D unclear. The germline V and J ends were trimmed by 10 bases and 5 bases, with 14 bases remaining between them. In germline, CDR1 is MGHDK, CDR2 SYGVNS. The CDR3 consists of 13 residues. CDR3 DNA sequence: TGTGCCACCAAGGTCTGGCAGACCGGGGAGCTGTTTTTT. Translated, it gives CATKVWQTGELFF. Using reference TRBV25-1 and TRBJ2-2 for the parts outside the CDR3, the full variable domain is EADIYQTPRYLVIGTGKKITLECSQTMGHDKMYWYQQDPGMELHLIHYSYGVNSTEKGDLSSESTVSRIRTEHFPLTLESARPSHTSQYLCATKVWQTGELFFGEGSRLTVL.

The chain is built from TRBV29-1 and TRBJ2-1; 11 nucleotides agree with TRBD2. V dropped 4 bases and J dropped 5; count of bases not matched to a gene: 4. The CDR3 covers 14 residues. Germline values: CDR1 SQVTM, CDR2 ANQGSEA. CDR3 in DNA: TGCAGCGTTGTCGGGACTAGCGGAAACAATGAGCAGTTCTTC. This sequence encodes CSVVGTSGNNEQFF.

The rearrangement joins TRBV12-3 or TRBV12-4 to TRBJ2-3, with D uncertain. The V end was cut by 3 bases, the J end by 2 bases, with 9 bases between. The CDR3 is 14 residues long. CDR3 coding DNA: TGTGCCAGCAGTTTTTTTGGTTCCACAGATACGCAGTATTTT. Amino acid sequence: CASSFFGSTDTQYF.

This chain uses TRBV14 with TRBJ1-2; perhaps TRBD1 as D (6 bases). Germline CDR1 reads SGHDN; CDR2 reads FVKESK. The V end lost 6 bases, the J end lost 1 base, and 12 bases lay between the germline ends. This CDR3 is 14 amino acids long. The CDR3 reads CASSTGRGNYGYTF. CDR3 coding DNA: TGTGCCAGCAGTACGGGCAGGGGTAACTATGGCTACACCTTC.

The genes are TRBV12-3 or TRBV12-4 and TRBJ1-1; D gene uncertain. The CDR3 spans 13 residues. Deletions cut 3 bases from V and 1 base from J, with 6 bases between. The CDR3 sequence: CASSFNGNTEAFF. CDR3 in DNA: TGTGCCAGCAGTTTTAACGGGAACACTGAAGCTTTCTTT.

The genes are TRBV6-6 and TRBJ1-5; D ambiguous. The germline V gene encodes CDR1 MNHNY and CDR2 SVGAGI (reference sequence). The length of the CDR3 is 15 residues. V gave up 2 bases and J gave up 0 bases, with 8 bases separating them. CDR3 sequence reads: CASSYADHSNQPQHF. The CDR3 nucleotides read TGTGCCAGCAGTTACGCGGACCATAGCAATCAGCCCCAGCATTTT.

The J gene is TRBJ1-1, the V gene TRBV9, with D possibly matching TRBD1 (5 bases). Germline V CDR1 and CDR2: SGDLS, YYNGEE. The CDR3 is 15 amino acids. Trimming took off 2 bases at V and 1 base at J, with 12 bases between the two ends. The CDR3 bases are TGTGCCAGCAGCGTTGGGGGTCGGGGGAACACTGAAGCTTTCTTT. This gives the protein CASSVGGRGNTEAFF.

This clonotype was seen once. V and J are TRBV5-4 and TRBJ2-3, with a tentative D call TRBD1 (6 bases). The CDR3 is 13 residues long. Trimming left V 4 bases short and J 6 bases short, with 12 bases between. CDR1 is SGHNT and CDR2 is YYREEE in the germline V gene (reference sequence). CDR3 DNA: TGTGCCAGCAGCCCAACAGGGTGGGATACGCAGTATTTT. Translation: CASSPTGWDTQYF.

This chain joins TRBV12-3 or TRBV12-4 and TRBJ2-7, with a possible D match to TRBD2 (6 bases). The CDR3 contains 14 residues. Between the trimmed V and J ends, which lost 4 bases and 3 bases, there was a span of 13 bases. The CDR3 DNA reads as TGTGCCAGCAGTTCCCAGCGGGCCAACTACGAGCAGTACTTC. Residues: CASSSQRANYEQYF.